These 23 T cell receptor beta chains share one sample of origin, sequenced in a study of T cell repertoires in cytomegalovirus infection. Their target antigens are unknown. TCRdb re-analysed the reads in MiXCR, keeping a single row per CDR3 protein. The profile shows a few hundred thousand distinct CDR3 sequences, nearly 35% of them singletons. The specimen comprised cultured PBMCs, sampled from culture after CMV antigen stimulation. These receptors were taken from a human donor in good health (CMV status not recorded). Some clones in this sample may be carry-over from other donors' samples.

The rearrangement joins TRBV6-1 to TRBJ2-1; 13 positions agree with TRBD2. The CDR3 extends over 18 amino acids. V shed 5 bases, J shed 0 bases, and the junction held 7 bases outside the gene matches. The germline gives CDR1 MNHNS, CDR2 SASEGT. For the CDR3, the DNA is TGTGCCAGCAGTTGGGGACTAGCGGGGTACAGCTCCTACAATGAGCAGTTCTTC. Translating it yields CASSWGLAGYSSYNEQFF.

This rearrangement joins TRBV20-1 to TRBJ1-3; 11 bases are shared with TRBD1. CDR1 is DFQATT and CDR2 is SNEGSKA in the germline V gene (reference sequence). CDR3 length: 16 amino acids. The V and J ends lost 6 bases and 2 bases, in that order; junction bases with no gene match: 9. The CDR3 region is CSATRDRGYAGNTIYF. The CDR3 DNA sequence: TGCAGTGCCACCCGGGACAGGGGGTATGCTGGAAACACCATATATTTT.

This clonotype was seen more than once but under ten times. The V call is TRBV28, the J call TRBJ2-3; D is unclear. CDR3 length: 15 amino acids. Deletions cut 1 base from V and 1 base from J, with 9 bases between. Germline values: CDR1 MDHEN, CDR2 SYDVKM. CDR3 loop: CASSLYQQGTDTQYF. The DNA of the CDR3 is TGTGCCAGCAGTTTATATCAACAAGGCACAGATACGCAGTATTTT.

This clonotype was counted many times. The chain links TRBV7-2 to TRBJ2-1; D call uncertain. The germline CDR1 and CDR2 sequences are SGHTA and FQGNSA. The CDR3 covers 15 residues. V dropped 5 bases and J dropped 5 bases, with 16 bases sitting between them. This chain's CDR3 is CASSRVRFKDNEQFF. The CDR3 DNA sequence: TGTGCCAGCAGCCGAGTGAGATTTAAGGACAATGAGCAGTTCTTC.

The chain is built from TRBV4-1 and TRBJ1-1; D is perhaps TRBD1 (6 bases). Trimming took 1 base from V and 0 from J, leaving 9 bases between them. The CDR3 is 15 residues long. Looked up from germline, CDR1 is MGHRA and CDR2 is YSYEKL. The CDR3, as DNA: TGCGCCAGCAGCCAAGGCCGGACAGTGAACACTGAAGCTTTCTTT. Its translation: CASSQGRTVNTEAFF.

V and J are TRBV5-4 and TRBJ1-1; D possibly corresponds to TRBD1 (5 bases). V lost 4 bases and J 7 bases, leaving 11 bases between the germline ends. Germline V CDR1 and CDR2: SGHNT, YYREEE (reference sequence). The CDR3 has 12 residues. This CDR3 reads CASSRDGFEAFF. CDR3 nucleotides: TGTGCCAGCAGCCGGGACGGGTTTGAAGCTTTCTTT.

In its sample, this clonotype was seen a few times. The chain employs TRBV7-6 and TRBJ1-1, with 10 bases aligning to TRBD1. Germline CDR1 and CDR2: SGHVS and FNYEAQ. The CDR3 consists of 15 residues. Germline trimming cut 5 bases from V and 3 bases from J; bases unmatched to any gene: 6. CDR3 region: CASSITGTGDTEAFF. The CDR3 coding sequence is TGTGCCAGCAGCATCACCGGGACAGGGGACACTGAAGCTTTCTTT. The whole variable domain, filled in from reference TRBV7-6 and TRBJ1-1, reads GAGVSQSPRYKVTKRGQDVALRCDPISGHVSLYWYRQALGQGPEFLTYFNYEAQQDKSGLPNDRFSAERPEGSISTLTIQRTEQRDSAMYRCASSITGTGDTEAFFGQGTRLTVV.

The V call is TRBV5-4, the J call TRBJ2-1, with D possibly being TRBD2 (7 bases). The CDR3 spans 16 residues. Germline CDR1 is SGHNT and CDR2 is YYREEE (reference sequence). V was shortened by 3 bases and J by 4 bases, with 17 bases between the two germline ends. CDR3 sequence: CASSWGAGAIYNEQFF. CDR3 nucleotides: TGTGCCAGCAGCTGGGGGGCGGGAGCGATATACAATGAGCAGTTCTTC.

This clonotype was seen a single time. The genes are TRBV12-3 or TRBV12-4 and TRBJ1-2, with 9 bases that match TRBD1. The V and J ends lost 6 bases and 8 bases, in that order; junction bases with no gene match: 4. There are 12 residues in the CDR3. The CDR3 loop reads CASSRDREGYTF. In DNA, the CDR3 is TGTGCCAGCAGCCGGGACAGGGAAGGCTACACCTTC.

In DNA, the CDR3 is TGTGCCAGCAGTTTAGGGGACATTGCTGGCTACACCTTC. As protein: CASSLGDIAGYTF. The genes are TRBV12-3 or TRBV12-4 and TRBJ1-2, with D perhaps TRBD1 (6 bases). Trimming shortened V by 1 base and J by 7 bases, and 10 bases separated the two germline ends. The CDR3 covers 13 residues.

This clonotype was recorded at least ten times. The J gene is TRBJ2-3, the V gene TRBV7-2; D could derive from TRBD1 or TRBD2 (5 bases each). Trimming removed 2 bases at V and 4 bases at J, with 16 bases between. The length of the CDR3 is 16 residues. Looked up from germline, CDR1 is SGHTA and CDR2 is FQGNSA. CDR3 nucleotide sequence: TGTGCCAGCAGCTTACTGGGGGTAGCGACCCCAGATACGCAGTATTTT. Encoded protein: CASSLLGVATPDTQYF.

This chain links TRBV28 with TRBJ2-7, with D possibly TRBD2 on 6 matching bases. The CDR3 has 13 amino acids. Trimming removed 5 bases from V and 6 bases from J, with 14 bases in between. Germline V gene lookup returns CDR1 MDHEN and CDR2 SYDVKM. The CDR3 DNA follows: TGTGCCAGCAGTGGGAGGATCGGAGGCGAGCAGTACTTC. This encodes CASSGRIGGEQYF.

The V and J genes are TRBV4-1 and TRBJ2-6; TRBD2 matches 8 bases. Germline lookup yields CDR1 MGHRA and CDR2 YSYEKL. This CDR3 has 22 amino acids. V lost 0 bases, J lost 1 base, and 17 bases stayed unmatched. Here the CDR3 reads CASSQDLTASGRLNSGANVLTF. As DNA, the CDR3 is TGCGCCAGCAGCCAAGATCTGACGGCTAGCGGGCGCCTAAATTCTGGGGCCAACGTCCTGACTTTC.

This rearrangement joins TRBV12-3 or TRBV12-4 to TRBJ2-5; TRBD1 might be the D (5 bases). Between the trimmed V and J ends, which lost 6 bases and 1 base, there was a span of 9 bases. The CDR3 is made up of 13 amino acids. DNA of the CDR3: TGTGCCAGCAGCCCGGACATCCAAGAGACCCAGTACTTC. This sequence encodes CASSPDIQETQYF.

This sequence joins TRBV20-1 and TRBJ2-7, with 10 bases that match TRBD2. The CDR3 spans 18 residues. Germline loops: CDR1 DFQATT, CDR2 SNEGSKA (reference sequence). V was pared by 6 bases and J by 0 bases, with 17 bases of the junction left unmatched. In DNA form, the CDR3 reads TGCAGTGCCCGCAGACCGGCTAGCGGGAGCCTCATCTCCTACGAGCAGTACTTC. Translating it yields CSARRPASGSLISYEQYF.

CDR3 residues: CASSALTGGASVSDGYTF. The CDR3 DNA is TGTGCCAGCAGTGCCCTAACAGGGGGCGCATCCGTATCCGATGGCTACACCTTC. The chain has TRBV6-1 and TRBJ1-2; 9 nucleotides align to TRBD1. This CDR3 contains 18 residues. Germline-derived CDR1 and CDR2 are MNHNS and SASEGT. Germline trimming cut 4 bases from V and 6 bases from J; bases unmatched to any gene: 18.

The chain couples TRBV20-1 to TRBJ2-5; no clear D gene. Trimming pared 1 base from V and 4 bases from J, leaving 4 bases between. Germline V gives CDR1 DFQATT, CDR2 SNEGSKA (reference sequence). The CDR3 length is 11 residues. DNA for the CDR3: TGCAGTGCTAGAGCGGGAGAGACCCAGTACTTC. Amino acids: CSARAGETQYF.

The genes are TRBV5-4 and TRBJ2-1; D gene ambiguous. This CDR3 spans 15 amino acids. Deletions cut 1 base from V and 7 bases from J, with 15 bases between. Germline V gene lookup returns CDR1 SGHNT and CDR2 YYREEE (reference sequence). The CDR3 DNA sequence: TGTGCCAGCAGCTTGCTTGGGCCCAAGGGTAATGAGCAGTTCTTC. Translation: CASSLLGPKGNEQFF.

V is TRBV20-1 and J is TRBJ2-1; TRBD2 matches 12 bases. Germline CDR1 is DFQATT and CDR2 is SNEGSKA (reference sequence). The CDR3 has 16 amino acids. The junction had 5 bases not matched to a gene; V was cut back by 3 bases and J by 2 bases. The CDR3 sequence is CSARGTSGWAYNEQFF. The CDR3 region has the DNA TGCAGTGCTAGGGGGACTAGCGGGTGGGCCTACAATGAGCAGTTCTTC.

This clonotype has just one count. The chain carries TRBV28 and TRBJ1-1; D is unresolved. The CDR3 sequence is 13 residues long. The germline CDR1 and CDR2 sequences are MDHEN and SYDVKM. Trimming cost V 3 bases and J 4 bases, with 9 bases left between them. CDR3 sequence reads: CASSFRGPTEAFF. The CDR3 bases are TGTGCCAGCAGTTTTCGGGGTCCCACTGAAGCTTTCTTT.

This clonotype was picked up many times. This chain uses TRBV12-3 or TRBV12-4 with TRBJ1-2, with no clear D. The CDR3 length is 13 residues. The V and J ends lost 2 bases and 6 bases respectively, with 10 bases between them. CDR3: CASSLRQFHGYTF. CDR3 nucleotide sequence: TGTGCCAGCAGTTTACGTCAGTTCCATGGCTACACCTTC.

The chain joins TRBV10-3 to TRBJ2-2, with 7 bases that match TRBD2. CDR1 and CDR2 from the germline V gene are ENHRY and SYGVKD. This CDR3 has 16 amino acids. V trimming: 6 bases; J trimming: 3 bases; junction bases outside the gene matches: 10. CDR3 DNA sequence: TGTGCCATCAGGGGTACGACTAGCAGCCACACCGGGGAGCTGTTTTTT. This codes for CAIRGTTSSHTGELFF.

V gene TRBV4-3 combines with J gene TRBJ1-2; D is possibly TRBD1 (5 bases). CDR1 LGHNA and CDR2 YSLEER come from the germline V gene. V shed 0 bases and J shed 0 bases, with 11 bases lying between them. The CDR3 spans 16 residues. The DNA of the CDR3 is TGCGCCAGCAGCCAAGATCGCCGGGGCGCTAACTATGGCTACACCTTC. Its translation is CASSQDRRGANYGYTF.